Following are 22 T cell receptor beta chains from one sample sequenced in a study of human T cells and chemical hapten exposure (dated by TCRdb to 2020 to 2022). Receptor libraries were prepared by 5' RACE. Sequencing was carried out with an Illumina MiSeq. TCRdb trimmed the raw reads at Q25, called clones with MiXCR and kept productive beta chains. Rows are unified per CDR3 protein, each entry keeping the most common DNA and genes. This sample comprises tens of thousands of distinct CDR3 sequences, more than 15% of them detected only once. Of the sample, nearly 7% is held by the ten largest clones. Total RNA was extracted from unfractionated whole blood that had been collected in Tempus Blood RNA tubes. The source is a female donor in good health.

This clonotype was seen only a few times. This chain uses TRBV20-1 with TRBJ2-3; weak D call: TRBD2 (6 bases). Germline V CDR1 and CDR2: DFQATT, SNEGSKA (reference sequence). CDR3 length: 15 residues. Between the trimmed V and J ends, which lost 3 bases and 2 bases, there was a span of 15 bases. The CDR3 sequence is CSASSSAGSTDTQYF. The CDR3 DNA reads TGCAGTGCTAGCTCTTCGGCGGGGTCCACAGATACGCAGTATTTT.

This clonotype was detected many times. The rearrangement links TRBV12-3 or TRBV12-4 to TRBJ2-6, with 11 bases fitting TRBD2. The junction had 19 bases not matched to a gene; V was cut back by 6 bases and J by 0 bases. This CDR3 comprises 22 residues. The CDR3 DNA reads TGTGCCAGCAGCAAGACCCTGGGACTAGCGGACAAGAAGAACTCTGGGGCCAACGTCCTGACTTTC. This translates into CASSKTLGLADKKNSGANVLTF.

V usage is TRBV4-2 and J usage is TRBJ2-7, with unresolved D. CDR3 size: 17 residues. With 0 bases removed from V and 3 bases from J, the gap between germline ends came to 18 bases. The germline CDR1 and CDR2 sequences are LGHNA and YNFKEQ. CDR3 region: CASSQEATPTLLYEQYF. In DNA form, the CDR3 reads TGTGCCAGCAGCCAAGAGGCCACACCCACCCTACTCTACGAGCAGTACTTC.

This clonotype showed up just once. This chain links TRBV20-1 with TRBJ2-5, with D possibly matching TRBD1 (6 bases). The CDR3 covers 12 residues. The V end lost 6 bases, the J end lost 12 bases, and 20 bases lay between the germline ends. Germline CDR1 DFQATT, CDR2 SNEGSKA (reference sequence). The CDR3 nucleotides read TGCAGTGCCAATTCGGATCGAGGGGGAGAGTACTTC. This codes for CSANSDRGGEYF.

The chain couples TRBV5-6 to TRBJ2-3; 14 nucleotides line up with TRBD2. V was pared by 4 bases and J by 7 bases, with 5 bases of the junction left unmatched. CDR3 length: 15 residues. The germline gives CDR1 SGHDT, CDR2 YYEEEE. The CDR3 here is CASSAGLAGGNTQYF. The CDR3 coding sequence is TGTGCCAGCAGCGCCGGACTAGCGGGGGGAAATACGCAGTATTTT.

The chain combines TRBV27 with TRBJ2-7, with 12 bases aligning to TRBD1. The length of the CDR3 is 14 residues. V lost 6 bases to trimming and J lost 6 bases; unmatched junction nucleotides: 6. The V gene's germline CDR1 is MNHEY and CDR2 SMNVEV (reference sequence). As DNA, the CDR3 is TGTGCCAGCAGGGGGACAGGGGGCCTCGGCGAGCAGTACTTC. This translates into CASRGTGGLGEQYF.

This clonotype has a count of ten or more. The chain links TRBV30 to TRBJ2-7; D is possibly TRBD1 or TRBD2 (5 bases each). Germline CDR1 GTSNPN, CDR2 SVGIG (reference sequence). Trimming cost V 0 bases and J 2 bases, with 11 bases left between them. The CDR3 length is 14 residues. This CDR3 reads CAWSVGTLTYEQYF. CDR3 in DNA: TGTGCCTGGAGTGTGGGGACGCTTACCTACGAGCAGTACTTC.

The chain joins TRBV6-2 or TRBV6-3 to TRBJ2-1, with TRBD2 as a possible D gene (5 bases). V gave up 6 bases and J gave up 1 base, with 10 bases separating them. The CDR3 is 14 amino acids. Germline V gene sequence: CDR1 MNHEY, CDR2 SVGEGT. This chain's CDR3 is CASSGLYSYNEQFF. CDR3 sequence (DNA): TGTGCCAGCAGCGGACTGTATTCCTACAATGAGCAGTTCTTC.

This chain connects TRBV6-2 or TRBV6-3 to TRBJ2-6; a possible D gene is TRBD2 (5 bases). Trimming pared 4 bases from V and 2 bases from J, leaving 15 bases between. CDR3 length: 17 residues. The V gene's germline CDR1 is MNHEY and CDR2 SVGEGT. The DNA of the CDR3 is TGTGCCAGCAGTTCCAGGAGGCTGGAGGCTGGGGCCAACGTCCTGACTTTC. Translated, it gives CASSSRRLEAGANVLTF.

This clonotype turned up a few times. The V call is TRBV20-1, the J call TRBJ2-3, with 7 positions matching TRBD2. Germline loops: CDR1 DFQATT, CDR2 SNEGSKA (reference sequence). The CDR3 is 15 amino acids. The V segment lost 5 bases and the J segment 2 bases; nucleotides outside the gene matches: 10. CDR3 loop: CSASSSGTATDTQYF. CDR3 in DNA: TGCAGTGCTTCCTCTAGCGGAACTGCCACAGATACGCAGTATTTT.

The gene calls are TRBV10-3 and TRBJ1-2, with D maybe TRBD1 (6 bases). Trimming left V 2 bases short and J 6 bases short, with 13 bases between. The CDR3 loop spans 14 amino acids. Germline V gives CDR1 ENHRY, CDR2 SYGVKD. The CDR3 nucleotides read TGTGCCATCAGTGAGCAGCAGGGGATAAATGGCTACACCTTC. This codes for CAISEQQGINGYTF.

This clonotype occurred a few times. The rearrangement uses TRBV18 and TRBJ1-6; 8 bases line up with TRBD1. CDR1 and CDR2 (germline): KGHSH, LQKENI. V was pared by 3 bases and J by 11 bases, with 12 bases of the junction left unmatched. This CDR3 is 16 amino acids long. The CDR3 DNA is TGTGCCAGCTCACCGTCCGGGACAGGCACCCAAGCACCCCTCCACTTT. This gives the protein CASSPSGTGTQAPLHF. The full variable domain, with the rest looked up from reference TRBV18 and TRBJ1-6, is NAGVMQNPRHLVRRRGQEARLRCSPMKGHSHVYWYRQLPEEGLKFMVYLQKENIIDESGMPKERFSAEFPKEGPSILRIQQVVRGDSAAYFCASSPSGTGTQAPLHFGNGTRLTVT.

This clonotype was observed at least ten times. The chain uses TRBV4-3 and TRBJ2-3; TRBD2 aligns across 9 bases. Unmatched junction bases numbered 8, after V lost 4 bases and J lost 3 bases. This CDR3 is 16 amino acids long. CDR1 is LGHNA and CDR2 is YSLEER in the germline V gene. The CDR3 bases are TGCGCCAGCAGCCGAGGGGAAACTAGCGGGACAGATACGCAGTATTTT. The encoded protein is CASSRGETSGTDTQYF.

V and J are TRBV29-1 and TRBJ2-6; D is unclear. Trimming removed 4 bases from V and 1 base from J, with 8 bases in between. This CDR3 has 14 residues. Germline CDR1 and CDR2: SQVTM and ANQGSEA. CDR3 amino acids: CSVGHGSGANVLTF. CDR3 in DNA: TGCAGCGTTGGGCACGGATCTGGGGCCAACGTCCTGACTTTC.

The chain couples TRBV3-1 to TRBJ1-1, with TRBD1 as a possible D gene (6 bases). Germline V gene lookup returns CDR1 LGHDT and CDR2 YNNKEL (reference sequence). The CDR3 spans 13 residues. Trimming shortened V by 4 bases and J by 4 bases, and 10 bases separated the two germline ends. DNA for the CDR3: TGTGCCAGCAGCCTTAGACAGGTCACTGAAGCTTTCTTT. Translated, it gives CASSLRQVTEAFF.

V and J are TRBV29-1 and TRBJ1-3; possible D gene TRBD1, 6 bases. The CDR3 consists of 12 residues. V lost 0 bases and J lost 8, with 8 bases in between. The germline V gene has CDR1 SQVTM and CDR2 ANQGSEA. The CDR3 DNA reads as TGCAGCGTTGAAGAGGCAGGGGACACCATATATTTT. It codes for CSVEEAGDTIYF.

The chain links TRBV6-2 or TRBV6-3 to TRBJ2-5; tentative D call: TRBD2 (6 bases). Trimming left V 0 bases short and J 7 bases short, with 18 bases between. Per the germline V gene, CDR1 is MNHEY and CDR2 is SVGEGT. This CDR3 comprises 16 residues. This CDR3 is CASSYSSEGAEGTQYF. In DNA form, the CDR3 reads TGTGCCAGCAGTTACTCGTCCGAAGGGGCGGAGGGGACCCAGTACTTC.

The chain has TRBV4-1 and TRBJ1-4, with D perhaps matching TRBD1 (6 bases). Germline CDR1 MGHRA, CDR2 YSYEKL. This CDR3 is 16 amino acids long. The V and J ends lost 3 bases and 6 bases respectively, with 17 bases between them. CDR3: CASSQTRTESDEKLFF. CDR3 coding DNA: TGCGCCAGCAGCCAGACCCGGACAGAGTCTGATGAAAAACTGTTTTTT.

The table lists this clonotype with a few counts. The gene calls are TRBV5-4 and TRBJ2-5, with D unclear. This CDR3 spans 13 amino acids. Germline V CDR1 and CDR2: SGHNT, YYREEE (reference sequence). Trimming took 0 bases from V and 6 from J, leaving 9 bases between them. The CDR3 here is CASSLGLGKTQYF. For the CDR3, the DNA is TGTGCCAGCAGCTTGGGACTGGGGAAGACCCAGTACTTC. Complete variable domain (other parts from reference TRBV5-4 and TRBJ2-5): ETGVTQSPTHLIKTRGQQVTLRCSSQSGHNTVSWYQQALGQGPQFIFQYYREEENGRGNFPPRFSGLQFPNYSSELNVNALELDDSALYLCASSLGLGKTQYFGPGTRLLVL.

The J gene is TRBJ2-4, the V gene TRBV5-1; D tentatively reads TRBD1 or TRBD2 (5 bases each). The V gene's germline CDR1 is SGHRS and CDR2 YFSETQ. There are 16 residues in the CDR3. Trimming removed 0 bases from V and 0 bases from J, with 10 bases in between. This CDR3 is CASSLGQGEAKNIQYF. CDR3 nucleotides: TGCGCCAGCAGCTTGGGTCAGGGAGAAGCCAAAAACATTCAGTACTTC.

The V gene is TRBV25-1, the J gene TRBJ1-2, with 7 positions matching TRBD1. With V trimmed by 9 bases and J by 5 bases, 6 bases remained unmatched. The germline CDR1 and CDR2 sequences are MGHDK and SYGVNS. CDR3 length: 12 residues. As DNA, the CDR3 is TGTGCCAGTAACCGGGACAGTTATGGCTACACCTTC. This sequence encodes CASNRDSYGYTF.

This clonotype was counted at least ten times. The CDR3 is CASSHAGDGSNTEAFF. DNA of the CDR3: TGTGCCAGCAGCCATGCCGGGGACGGATCGAACACTGAAGCTTTCTTT. The chain is built from TRBV3-1 and TRBJ1-1, with D perhaps matching TRBD1 (5 bases). The CDR3 totals 16 residues. V shed 3 bases and J shed 1 base, with 15 bases lying between them. Germline V CDR1 and CDR2: LGHDT, YNNKEL (reference sequence).